This T cell receptor (beta chain) is from a study of OX40 agonist ivuxolimab in advanced cancers. Study-wide background: The treatment was a fully human IgG2 OX40 agonist, ivuxolimab. Prior checkpoint blockade (anti-PD-1, anti-PD-L1 or anti-CTLA-4) was permitted; approximately 40% had it.

Points from the study as a whole: The study did not work out the antigen specificity of the expanded peripheral T cells. The study found among the lowest clonal expansion in partial responders at 0.1-3.0 mg/kg.

Regarding this clone: Its antigen remains unidentified.

Clones were sequenced by immunoSEQ multiplex PCR, and TCRdb holds only the in-frame ones, with some missing. This sample has around 150,000 clones, with approximately 94% found just once. J lost 8 bases, V lost 4 bases, and 6 bases had no gene match. CDR3 length: 14 residues. Germline V gene lookup returns CDR1 SEHNR and CDR2 FQNEAQ (reference sequence). The chain combines TRBV7-9 with TRBJ1-4; TRBD1 matches at 8 bases. This specimen was CD4+ or CD8+ T cells sorted from blood, taken in a trial of the OX40 agonist ivuxolimab. This clonotype was obtained from an adult with an advanced solid tumor such as melanoma, head and neck, liver or kidney cancer. The CDR3 reads CASSSDRGDEKLFF. CDR3 nucleotides: TGTGCCAGCAGCTCCGACAGGGGAGACGAAAAACTGTTTTTT.